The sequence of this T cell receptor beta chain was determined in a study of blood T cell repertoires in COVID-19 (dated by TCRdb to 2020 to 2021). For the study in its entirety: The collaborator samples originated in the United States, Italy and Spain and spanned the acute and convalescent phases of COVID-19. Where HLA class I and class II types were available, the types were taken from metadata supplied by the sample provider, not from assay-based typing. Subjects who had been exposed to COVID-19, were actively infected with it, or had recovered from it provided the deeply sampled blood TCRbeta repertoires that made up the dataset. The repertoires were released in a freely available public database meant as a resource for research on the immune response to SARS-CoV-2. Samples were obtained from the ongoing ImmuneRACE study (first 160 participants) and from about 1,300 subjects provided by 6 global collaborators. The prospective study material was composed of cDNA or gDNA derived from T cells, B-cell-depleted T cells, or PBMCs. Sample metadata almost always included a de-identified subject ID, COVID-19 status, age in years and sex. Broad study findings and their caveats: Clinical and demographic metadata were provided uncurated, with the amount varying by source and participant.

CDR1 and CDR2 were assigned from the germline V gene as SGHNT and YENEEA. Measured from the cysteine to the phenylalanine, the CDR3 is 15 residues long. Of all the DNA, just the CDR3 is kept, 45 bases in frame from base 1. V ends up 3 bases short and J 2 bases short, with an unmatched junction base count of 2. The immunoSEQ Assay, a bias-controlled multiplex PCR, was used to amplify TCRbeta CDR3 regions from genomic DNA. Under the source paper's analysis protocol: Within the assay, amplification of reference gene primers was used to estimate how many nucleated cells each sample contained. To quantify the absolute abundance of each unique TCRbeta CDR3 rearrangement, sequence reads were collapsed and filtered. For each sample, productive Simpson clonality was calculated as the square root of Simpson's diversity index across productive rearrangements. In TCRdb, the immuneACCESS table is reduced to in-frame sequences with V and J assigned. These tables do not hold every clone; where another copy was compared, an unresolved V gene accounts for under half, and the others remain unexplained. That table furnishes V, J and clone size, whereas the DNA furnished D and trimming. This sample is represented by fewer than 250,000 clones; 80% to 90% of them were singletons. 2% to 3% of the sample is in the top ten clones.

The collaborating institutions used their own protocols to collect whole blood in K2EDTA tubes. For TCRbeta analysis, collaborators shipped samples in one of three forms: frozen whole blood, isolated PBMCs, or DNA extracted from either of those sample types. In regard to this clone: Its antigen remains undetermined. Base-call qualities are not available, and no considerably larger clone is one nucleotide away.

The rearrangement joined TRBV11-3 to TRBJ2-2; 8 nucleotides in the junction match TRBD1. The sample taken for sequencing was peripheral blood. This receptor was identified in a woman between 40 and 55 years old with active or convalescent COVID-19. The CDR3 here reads CASSFSGGNTGELFF. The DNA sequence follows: TGTGCCAGCAGCTTCTCAGGGGGCAACACCGGGGAGCTGTTTTTT.